The 28 T cell receptor beta chains below were found in one sample sequenced in a study of post-analysis software for immune sequencing data. Study results and limitations: The five TRBV segments detected at higher frequency in patients than in controls included TRBV5-6, TRBV5-1 and TRBV20-1.

Prepared TCR beta cDNA libraries contained unique molecular identifiers. In TCRdb, the PCR reads were re-called with MiXCR into one record per CDR3 protein. The sample yields about 200,000 distinct CDR3 sequences, 29% seen once. What these receptors recognize is not known. The sequencing sample was made of blood. The receptors stem from a girl aged 2-17 years with multiple sclerosis.

V and J are TRBV7-9 and TRBJ2-5, with 9 bases identical to TRBD1. The V and J ends lost 5 bases and 2 bases, in that order; junction bases with no gene match: 9. The CDR3 extends over 16 amino acids. Germline assignment: CDR1 SEHNR and CDR2 FQNEAQ (reference sequence). This CDR3 reads CASSPPGQGRQETQYF. The CDR3 DNA reads as TGTGCCAGCAGCCCACCGGGACAGGGACGACAAGAGACCCAGTACTTC.

This clonotype was picked up many times. This sequence joins TRBV12-3 or TRBV12-4 and TRBJ2-5; TRBD2 is a possible D gene (5 bases). The ends were cut back, 6 bases at V and 4 bases at J, with 18 bases in the middle. The CDR3 extends over 15 amino acids. In DNA form, the CDR3 reads TGTGCCAGCAGGGACCGGGAACTAACGAGAGAGACCCAGTACTTC. Its protein is CASRDRELTRETQYF.

Comments on this clonotype: A much larger clonotype is one base distant, so this may be a read error. The chain joins TRBV5-1 to TRBJ2-5; 7 bases line up with TRBD2. Germline V gene sequence: CDR1 SGHRS, CDR2 YFSETQ. CDR3 size: 19 residues. V trimming: 2 bases; J trimming: 11 bases; junction bases outside the gene matches: 27. CDR3 sequence: CASSLLPYGLVWRGNEQYF. In nucleotides, the CDR3 is TGCGCCAGCAGCTTACTACCCTACGGACTAGTCTGGAGGGGCAATGAGCAGTACTTC.

This clonotype was seen many times. The chain uses TRBV27 and TRBJ2-6; D possibly corresponds to TRBD1 (6 bases). This CDR3 comprises 17 residues. The V end lost 6 bases, the J end lost 1 base, and 16 bases lay between the germline ends. Germline CDR1 is MNHEY and CDR2 is SMNVEV (reference sequence). CDR3 sequence reads: CASRKPGEWSGANVLTF. The CDR3 coding sequence is TGTGCCAGCAGAAAACCAGGGGAATGGTCTGGGGCCAACGTCCTGACTTTC.

In the case of this clonotype: A single base separates this from a much larger clone, so it may be a read error. The chain links TRBV5-1 to TRBJ2-1; 9 bases align to TRBD2. Germline V gene lookup returns CDR1 SGHRS and CDR2 YFSETQ. The CDR3 is made up of 16 amino acids. The CDR3 DNA reads TGCGCCAACAGCCTGGATAGTAGCGGGGGTTACAATGAGCAGTTCTTC. This gives the protein CANSLDSSGGYNEQFF.

A few counts support this clonotype. The V and J genes are TRBV20-1 and TRBJ2-3; possible D gene TRBD2, 5 bases. V lost 3 bases and J 2 bases, leaving 12 bases between the germline ends. The CDR3 covers 14 residues. CDR1 and CDR2 (germline): DFQATT, SNEGSKA (reference sequence). In nucleotides, the CDR3 is TGCAGTGCTAGGGACTTGAGTTACACAGATACGCAGTATTTT. This encodes CSARDLSYTDTQYF.

V gene TRBV12-3 or TRBV12-4 combines with J gene TRBJ2-5; D is unresolved. The J call may be faulty, since TRBJ2-7 better matches the DNA end. The CDR3 loop spans 12 amino acids. The CDR3: CASSFGPNEQYF. The CDR3 nucleotides read TGTGCCAGCAGTTTCGGTCCCAACGAGCAGTACTTC.

This clonotype turned up a few times. This chain links TRBV5-4 with TRBJ2-3; TRBD1 matches at 10 bases. Germline CDR1 is SGHNT and CDR2 is YYREEE (reference sequence). V shed 3 bases and J 2 bases; nucleotides not matched to a gene: 6. This CDR3 is 16 amino acids long. The CDR3 spells CASSSPGQGTTDTQYF. CDR3 nucleotide sequence: TGTGCCAGCAGCTCGCCGGGACAGGGGACCACAGATACGCAGTATTTT.

With respect to this clonotype: One base separates it from a far larger clone, so it is likely a read error. V usage is TRBV5-1 and J usage is TRBJ2-3; D is ambiguous. This CDR3 comprises 13 residues. Between the trimmed V and J ends, which lost 0 bases and 2 bases, there was a span of 4 bases. The germline V gene has CDR1 SGHRS and CDR2 YFSETQ. The CDR3 DNA sequence: TGCGCCAGCAGCTTGGAGGACACAGATACGCAGTATTTT. It translates to CASSLEDTDTQYF.

This clonotype was counted at least ten times. V gene TRBV12-3 or TRBV12-4 combines with J gene TRBJ2-7; maybe TRBD1 (7 bases). Trimming left V 3 bases short and J 5 bases short, with 14 bases between. The CDR3 is made up of 14 amino acids. CDR3: CASSFQGGPNEQYF. For the CDR3, the DNA is TGTGCCAGCAGTTTTCAGGGGGGCCCCAACGAGCAGTACTTC.

This sequence joins TRBV12-2 and TRBJ1-4. TRBV12-2 is marked as a pseudogene. The CDR3 sequence is 20 residues long. The CDR3 is CASRLPRPGLFPGYNEKLFF. The CDR3 nucleotides are TGTGCAAGTCGCCTCCCGAGGCCCGGGCTCTTCCCGGGCTATAATGAAAAACTGTTTTTT.

This rearrangement joins TRBV7-8 to TRBJ2-1, with 11 bases fitting TRBD2. Germline loops: CDR1 SGHVS, CDR2 FQNEAQ. This CDR3 has 14 residues. With 5 bases clipped from V and 13 bases from J, the junction kept 10 bases outside the gene matches. The CDR3 spells CASSASSGGGSQFF. The CDR3 nucleotides are TGTGCCAGCAGCGCTAGTAGCGGGGGGGGGTCTCAGTTCTTC.

This clonotype was seen more than once but under ten times. The chain has TRBV4-2 and TRBJ2-3, with 10 positions matching TRBD2. J gave up 0 bases and V 0 bases, and 3 bases lay outside the gene matches. CDR1 and CDR2 (germline): LGHNA, YNFKEQ. This CDR3 region has 17 residues. The CDR3 DNA follows: TGTGCCAGCAGCCAAGAGGCTAGCGGGGGAAGCACAGATACGCAGTATTTT. Translated: CASSQEASGGSTDTQYF.

This clonotype was observed a handful of times. The chain is built from TRBV4-1 and TRBJ2-1; TRBD2 might be the D (7 bases). CDR1 MGHRA and CDR2 YSYEKL come from the germline V gene. Trimming stripped 4 bases from V and 8 bases from J, with 18 bases between. This CDR3 region has 15 residues. CDR3 nucleotide sequence: TGCGCCAGCAGCCGGACTGAGGGGGGGCTTGATGAGCAGTTCTTC. Its translation is CASSRTEGGLDEQFF.

CDR3: CASRQREGRSTDTQYF. In nucleotides, the CDR3 is TGCGCCAGTAGACAGCGGGAGGGACGGAGCACAGATACGCAGTATTTT. The chain carries TRBV5-1 and TRBJ2-3; 10 bases are shared with TRBD2. The length of the CDR3 is 16 residues. The J segment lost 0 bases and the V segment lost 8 bases, leaving 9 bases of the junction unmatched. Germline V lookup: CDR1 SGHRS, CDR2 YFSETQ.

This clonotype was counted a few times. The chain has TRBV12-3 or TRBV12-4 and TRBJ2-1; the D call may be TRBD1 or TRBD2 (6 bases each). The CDR3 is made up of 21 amino acids. Trimming took 5 bases from V and 0 from J, leaving 29 bases between them. CDR3 amino acids: CASSPRGGWGATYSSYNEQFF. The CDR3 coding sequence is TGTGCCAGCAGTCCACGTGGGGGGTGGGGGGCAACATACAGCTCCTACAATGAGCAGTTCTTC.

V usage is TRBV19 and J usage is TRBJ2-4; 10 bases align to TRBD2. The DNA matches TRBJ2-7 better at its end, which makes the J call doubtful. The length of the CDR3 is 17 residues. The V gene's germline CDR1 is LNHDA and CDR2 SQIVND (reference sequence). The CDR3 spells CASSTQVALAGKNEQYF. The CDR3 DNA is TGTGCCAGTAGTACACAGGTCGCACTAGCGGGAAAGAACGAGCAGTACTTC.

The table lists this clonotype with many counts. This rearrangement joins TRBV12-3 or TRBV12-4 to TRBJ2-3; D gene uncertain. The CDR3 runs to 14 residues. With 6 bases removed from V and 2 bases from J, the gap between germline ends came to 12 bases. Written as DNA, the CDR3 is TGTGCCAGCAGCCCCCTCGGCGCCACAGATACGCAGTATTTT. Encoded protein: CASSPLGATDTQYF.

Remarks on this clonotype: Since a much larger clone is just one base distant, this may be a read error. The chain is built from TRBV20-1 and TRBJ2-5, with 8 bases identical to TRBD1. This CDR3 has 13 residues. Germline V gene sequence: CDR1 DFQATT, CDR2 SNEGSKA (reference sequence). The CDR3: CSVEGRGREAQYF. The CDR3 DNA sequence: TGCAGTGTCGAGGGCAGGGGGCGAGAGGCCCAGTACTTC.

V is TRBV6-2 or TRBV6-3 and J is TRBJ2-6; 10 nucleotides agree with TRBD2. The CDR3 extends over 19 amino acids. Trimming cost V 0 bases and J 0 bases; bases outside gene matches: 5. CDR1 is MNHEY and CDR2 is SVGEGT in the germline V gene. The chain's CDR3 is CASSYSAGGLYSGANVLTF. CDR3 nucleotides: TGTGCCAGCAGTTACTCAGCGGGGGGGCTTTACTCTGGGGCCAACGTCCTGACTTTC.

The chain employs TRBV15 and TRBJ1-2, with no clear D. The CDR3 has 14 residues. Germline CDR1 LNHNV, CDR2 YYDKDF (reference sequence). V was trimmed by 3 bases and J by 3 bases, leaving 11 bases between them. The CDR3 sequence is CATSSYIGDYGYTF. CDR3 nucleotide sequence: TGTGCCACCAGCAGCTACATCGGGGACTATGGCTACACCTTC. Looking up the rest from reference TRBV15 and TRBJ1-2 gives the full variable domain: DAMVIQNPRYQVTQFGKPVTLSCSQTLNHNVMYWYQQKSSQAPKLLFHYYDKDFNNEADTPDNFQSRRPNTSFCFLDIRSPGLGDTAMYLCATSSYIGDYGYTFGSGTRLTVV.

The table lists this clonotype with a count of one. This rearrangement joins TRBV4-1 to TRBJ2-7; 7 bases are a match to TRBD1. Germline CDR1 and CDR2: MGHRA and YSYEKL. V lost 3 bases to trimming and J lost 7 bases; unmatched junction nucleotides: 9. The CDR3 covers 14 residues. The CDR3: CASSHRGQYNEQYF. Here the CDR3 DNA reads TGCGCCAGCAGCCATCGGGGACAGTACAATGAGCAGTACTTC.

The CDR3 loop reads CASSLPLAEYNEQFF. CDR3 DNA: TGTGCCAGCAGCTTACCACTAGCGGAATACAATGAGCAGTTCTTC. The chain is built from TRBV5-4 and TRBJ2-1; TRBD2 agrees at 8 bases. This CDR3 spans 15 amino acids. Trimming at V came to 2 bases and at J to 4 bases, leaving 5 bases not matched to a gene. CDR1 and CDR2 (germline): SGHNT, YYREEE (reference sequence).

This clonotype has a handful of counts. J is TRBJ1-2 and V is TRBV12-3 or TRBV12-4, with TRBD1 as a possible D gene (6 bases). Trimming left V 7 bases short and J 0 bases short, with 15 bases between. This CDR3 contains 15 residues. CDR3 sequence: CASTVEDRPNYGYTF. The CDR3 nucleotides read TGTGCCAGCACCGTGGAGGACAGACCTAACTATGGCTACACCTTC.

The rearrangement uses TRBV27 and TRBJ2-7, with D maybe TRBD2 (6 bases). Deletions cut 6 bases from V and 0 bases from J, with 9 bases between. Germline assignment: CDR1 MNHEY and CDR2 SMNVEV (reference sequence). This CDR3 has 13 residues. CDR3 region: CASSAGSSYEQYF. The CDR3 coding sequence is TGTGCCAGCAGCGCCGGGAGCTCCTACGAGCAGTACTTC.

The sample holds a few counts of this clonotype. The chain links TRBV5-1 to TRBJ2-5; 8 bases are a match to TRBD2. Trimming removed 2 bases from V and 5 bases from J; junction bases left unmatched: 5. The CDR3 covers 14 residues. CDR1 is SGHRS, CDR2 YFSETQ, per germline. The CDR3 reads CASSFAGGGETQYF. CDR3 in DNA: TGCGCCAGCAGCTTTGCGGGAGGAGGCGAGACCCAGTACTTC.

This clonotype was seen repeatedly, ten times or more. The rearrangement links TRBV7-9 to TRBJ2-1; 11 bases line up with TRBD2. Germline V gives CDR1 SEHNR, CDR2 FQNEAQ (reference sequence). The junction had 8 bases not matched to a gene; V was cut back by 7 bases and J by 9 bases. The CDR3 has 14 amino acids. The chain's CDR3 is CASTIAGGDSEQFF. CDR3 DNA sequence: TGTGCCAGCACCATAGCGGGAGGGGATTCTGAGCAGTTCTTC.

This chain connects TRBV5-1 to TRBJ1-1, with D uncertain. Looked up from germline, CDR1 is SGHRS and CDR2 is YFSETQ. V dropped 4 bases and J dropped 2 bases, with 12 bases sitting between them. There are 14 residues in the CDR3. CDR3 sequence: CASSPILRNTEAFF. Written as DNA, the CDR3 is TGCGCCAGCAGCCCCATACTCAGAAACACTGAAGCTTTCTTT. The full variable domain, its missing parts supplied by reference TRBV5-1 and TRBJ1-1, is KAGVTQTPRYLIKTRGQQVTLSCSPISGHRSVSWYQQTPGQGLQFLFEYFSETQRNKGNFPGRFSGRQFSNSRSEMNVSTLELGDSALYLCASSPILRNTEAFFGQGTRLTVV.